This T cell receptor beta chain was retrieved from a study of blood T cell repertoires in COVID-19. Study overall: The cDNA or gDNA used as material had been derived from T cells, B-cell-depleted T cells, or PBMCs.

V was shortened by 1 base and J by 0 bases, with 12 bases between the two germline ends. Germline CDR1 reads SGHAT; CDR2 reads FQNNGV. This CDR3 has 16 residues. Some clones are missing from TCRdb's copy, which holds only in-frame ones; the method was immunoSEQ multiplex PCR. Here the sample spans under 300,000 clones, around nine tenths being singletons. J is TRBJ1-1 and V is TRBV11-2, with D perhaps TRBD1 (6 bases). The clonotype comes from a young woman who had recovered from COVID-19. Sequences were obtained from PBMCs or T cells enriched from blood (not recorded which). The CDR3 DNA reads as TGTGCCAGCAGCTTAGCCCCCGGACAGATGAACACTGAAGCTTTCTTT. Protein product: CASSLAPGQMNTEAFF.